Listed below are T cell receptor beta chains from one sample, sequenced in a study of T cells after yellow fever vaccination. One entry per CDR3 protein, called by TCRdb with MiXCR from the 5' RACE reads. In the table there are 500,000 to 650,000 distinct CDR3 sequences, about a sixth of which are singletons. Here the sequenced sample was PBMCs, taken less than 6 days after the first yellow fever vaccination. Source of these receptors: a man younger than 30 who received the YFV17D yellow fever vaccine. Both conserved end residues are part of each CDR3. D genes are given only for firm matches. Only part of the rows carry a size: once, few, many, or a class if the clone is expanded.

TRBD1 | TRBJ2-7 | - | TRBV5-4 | CASRRTGDRSYEQYF | TGTGCCAGCAGGCGGACAGGGGATCGGTCCTACGAGCAGTACTTC
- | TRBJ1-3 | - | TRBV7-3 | CASSLARGFGNTIYF | TGTGCCAGCAGCTTGGCTAGGGGCTTTGGAAACACCATATATTTT
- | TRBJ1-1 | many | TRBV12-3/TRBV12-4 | CASRDGAENTEAFF | TGTGCCAGCAGGGACGGGGCAGAGAACACTGAAGCTTTCTTT
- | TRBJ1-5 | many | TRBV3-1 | CASSQTGGYSNQPQHF | TGTGCCAGCAGCCAAACAGGCGGATATAGCAATCAGCCCCAGCATTTT
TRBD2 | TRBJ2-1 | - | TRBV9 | CASSVGVAGPYNEQFF | TGTGCCAGCAGCGTAGGTGTAGCGGGGCCCTACAATGAGCAGTTCTTC
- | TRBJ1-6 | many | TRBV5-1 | CASSLGRGDSPLHF | TGCGCCAGCAGCTTGGGCAGGGGTGATTCACCCCTCCACTTT
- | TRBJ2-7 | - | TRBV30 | CAWSRATGFPYEQYF | TGTGCCTGGAGCCGAGCTACAGGGTTTCCCTACGAGCAGTACTTC
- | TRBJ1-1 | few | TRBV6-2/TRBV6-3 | CASNYGVEAFF | TGTGCCAGCAACTATGGAGTTGAAGCTTTCTTT
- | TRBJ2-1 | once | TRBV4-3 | CASSQDQGLGNEQFF | TGCGCCAGCAGCCAAGATCAGGGGCTCGGCAATGAGCAGTTCTTC
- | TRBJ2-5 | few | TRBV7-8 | CASRRVRLYQETQYF | TGTGCCAGCAGGCGGGTCAGACTGTACCAAGAGACCCAGTACTTC
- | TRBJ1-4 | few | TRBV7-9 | CAISYRVSKLFF | TGTGCCATCTCTTACAGGGTTTCTAAACTGTTTTTT
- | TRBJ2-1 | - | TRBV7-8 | CASRHAGPVDGYNEQFF | TGTGCCAGCAGACACGCAGGACCCGTGGACGGGTACAATGAGCAGTTCTTC
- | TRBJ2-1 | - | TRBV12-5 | CASGPSGHSYNEQFF | TGTGCTAGTGGACCCTCGGGACACTCCTACAATGAGCAGTTCTTC
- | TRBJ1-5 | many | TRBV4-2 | CASSQQGGHSNQPQHF | TGTGCCAGCAGCCAACAGGGAGGCCATAGCAATCAGCCCCAGCATTTT
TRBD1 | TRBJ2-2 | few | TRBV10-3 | CAIRPLTGVTGELFF | TGTGCCATCAGACCTCTGACAGGGGTAACCGGGGAGCTGTTTTTT
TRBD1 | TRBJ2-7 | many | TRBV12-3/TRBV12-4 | CASGGTGSYEQYF | TGTGCCAGCGGGGGGACAGGATCCTACGAGCAGTACTTC
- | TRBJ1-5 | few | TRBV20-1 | CSAESGIQPQHF | TGCAGTGCCGAGTCAGGGATTCAGCCCCAGCATTTT
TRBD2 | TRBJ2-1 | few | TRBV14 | CASSQESGLAGGDEQFF | TGTGCCAGCAGCCAAGAAAGCGGGCTAGCGGGGGGTGATGAGCAGTTCTTC
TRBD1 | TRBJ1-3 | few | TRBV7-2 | CASSLTGTGLSGNTIYF | TGTGCCAGCAGCTTGACCGGGACAGGGCTCTCTGGAAACACCATATATTTT
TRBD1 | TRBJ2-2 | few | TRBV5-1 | CASTHPGTGPTGELFF | TGCGCCAGCACTCACCCCGGGACAGGGCCCACCGGGGAGCTGTTTTTT
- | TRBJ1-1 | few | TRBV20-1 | CSARANLDMNTEAFF | TGCAGTGCTAGAGCTAACCTCGACATGAACACTGAAGCTTTCTTT
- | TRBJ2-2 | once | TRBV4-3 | CASSSTPLYTGELFF | TGCGCCAGCAGCAGCACCCCCCTTTACACCGGGGAGCTGTTTTTT
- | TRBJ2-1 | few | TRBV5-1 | CASSGFGSDEQFF | TGCGCCAGCAGTGGCTTCGGGTCCGATGAGCAGTTCTTC
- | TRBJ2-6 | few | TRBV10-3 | CAIKEAPVGANVLTF | TGTGCCATCAAGGAGGCTCCGGTCGGGGCCAACGTCCTGACTTTC
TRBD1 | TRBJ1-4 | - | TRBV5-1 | CASRPDREGEKLFF | TGCGCCAGCAGACCGGACAGGGAAGGAGAAAAACTGTTTTTT
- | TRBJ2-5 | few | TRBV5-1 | CASSLGSHEAETQYF | TGCGCCAGCAGCTTGGGCAGCCATGAGGCAGAGACCCAGTACTTC
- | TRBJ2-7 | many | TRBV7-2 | CASSFGQYEQYF | TGTGCCAGCAGCTTTGGACAGTACGAGCAGTACTTC
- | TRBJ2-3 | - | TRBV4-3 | CASSQDHLVGQTQYF | TGCGCCAGCAGCCAAGACCATTTAGTGGGCCAGACCCAGTATTTT